The source of this TCR beta chain is a study of T cell responses to AZD1222 COVID-19 vaccine. The study, taken as a whole, reports: Recipients of two AZD1222 doses showed rising Spike-specific TCR breadth and depth. Reportedly, nearly half of unique spike TCRs recognized epitopes outside B.1.351/B.1.1.7 mutations.

A word on this clone: Its antigen is unidentified. One junction end does not reproduce the germline sequence, and a read error may be involved.

There are 16 residues in the CDR3. CDR1 and CDR2 (germline): SSHAT, FNYEAQ (reference sequence). Profiled with immunoSEQ multiplex PCR; TCRdb holds only in-frame clones, not every one. The sample lists around 140,000 clones, 80% to 95% occurring once. Analysis merged second doses at about 4 or about 12 weeks. The sequences come from peripheral blood, collected 28 days after the second AZD1222 dose. The receptor was derived from an adult who received the AZD1222 COVID-19 vaccine. The chain combines TRBV7-7 with TRBJ2-5; 10 nucleotides line up with TRBD2. In DNA form, the CDR3 reads TGTGCTAGCAGCTTAGGGGCTAGCGGGAGTCAAGAGACCCAGTACTTC. It translates to CASSLGASGSQETQYF.